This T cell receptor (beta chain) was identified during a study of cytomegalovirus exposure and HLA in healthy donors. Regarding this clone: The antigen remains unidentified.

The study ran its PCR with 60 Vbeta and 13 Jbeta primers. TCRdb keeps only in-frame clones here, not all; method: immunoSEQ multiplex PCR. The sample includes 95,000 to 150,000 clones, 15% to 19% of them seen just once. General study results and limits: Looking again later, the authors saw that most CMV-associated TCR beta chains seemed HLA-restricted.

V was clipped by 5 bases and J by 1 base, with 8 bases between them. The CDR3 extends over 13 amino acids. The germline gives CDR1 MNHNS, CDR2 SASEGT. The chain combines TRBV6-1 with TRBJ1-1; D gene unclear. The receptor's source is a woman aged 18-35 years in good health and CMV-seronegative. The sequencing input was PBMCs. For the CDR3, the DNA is TGTGCCAGCAGTCGTGCGGGGAACACTGAAGCTTTCTTT. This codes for CASSRAGNTEAFF.